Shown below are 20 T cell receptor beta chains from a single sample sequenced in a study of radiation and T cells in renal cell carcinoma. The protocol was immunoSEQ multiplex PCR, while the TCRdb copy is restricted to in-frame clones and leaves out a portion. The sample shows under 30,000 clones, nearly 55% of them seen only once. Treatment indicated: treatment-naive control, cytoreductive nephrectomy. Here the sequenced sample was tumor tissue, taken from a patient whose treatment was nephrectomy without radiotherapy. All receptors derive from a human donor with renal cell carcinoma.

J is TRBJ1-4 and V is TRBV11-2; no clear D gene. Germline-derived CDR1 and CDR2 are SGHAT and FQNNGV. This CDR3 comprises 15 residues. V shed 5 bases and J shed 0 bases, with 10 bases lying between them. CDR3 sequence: CASSSQSPTNEKLFF. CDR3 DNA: TGTGCCAGCAGCAGTCAATCACCAACTAATGAAAAACTGTTTTTT.

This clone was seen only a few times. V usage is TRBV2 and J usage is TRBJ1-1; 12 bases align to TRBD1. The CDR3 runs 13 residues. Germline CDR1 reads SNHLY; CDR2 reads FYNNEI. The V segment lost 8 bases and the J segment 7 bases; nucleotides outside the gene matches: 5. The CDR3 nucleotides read TGTGCCAGCGGGACAGGGGGCGACGATGAAGCTTTCTTT. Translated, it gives CASGTGGDDEAFF.

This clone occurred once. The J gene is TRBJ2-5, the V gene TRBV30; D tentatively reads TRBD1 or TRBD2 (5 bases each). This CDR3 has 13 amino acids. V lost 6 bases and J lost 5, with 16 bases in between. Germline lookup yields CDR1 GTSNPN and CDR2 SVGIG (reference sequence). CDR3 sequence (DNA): TGTGCCTGCTCACGGGGTGGGACGGAGACCCAGTACTTC. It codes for CACSRGGTETQYF.

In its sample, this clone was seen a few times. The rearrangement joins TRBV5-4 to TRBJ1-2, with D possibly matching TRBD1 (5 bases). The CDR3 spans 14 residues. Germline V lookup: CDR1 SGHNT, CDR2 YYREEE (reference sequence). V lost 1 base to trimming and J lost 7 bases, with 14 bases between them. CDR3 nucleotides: TGTGCCAGCAGCTTGCCCCCGGGGGAGGGTGGCTACACCTTC. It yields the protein CASSLPPGEGGYTF.

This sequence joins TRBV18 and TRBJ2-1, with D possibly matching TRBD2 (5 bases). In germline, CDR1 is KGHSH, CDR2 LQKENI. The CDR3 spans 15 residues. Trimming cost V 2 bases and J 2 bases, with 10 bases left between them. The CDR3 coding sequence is TGTGCCAGCTCACCAGCCGAGCGGACCTACAATGAGCAGTTCTTC. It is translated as CASSPAERTYNEQFF.

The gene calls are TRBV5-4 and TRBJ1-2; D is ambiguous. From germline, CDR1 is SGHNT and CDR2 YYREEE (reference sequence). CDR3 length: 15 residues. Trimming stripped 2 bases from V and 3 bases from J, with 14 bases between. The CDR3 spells CASSFPSVGDYGYTF. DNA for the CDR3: TGTGCCAGCAGCTTCCCGTCAGTCGGGGACTATGGCTACACCTTC.

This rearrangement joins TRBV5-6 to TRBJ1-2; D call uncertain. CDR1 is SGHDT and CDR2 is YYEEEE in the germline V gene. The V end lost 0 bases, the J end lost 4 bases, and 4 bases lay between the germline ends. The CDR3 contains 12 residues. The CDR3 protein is CASSLAAYGYTF. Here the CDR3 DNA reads TGTGCCAGCAGCTTGGCGGCCTATGGCTACACCTTC.

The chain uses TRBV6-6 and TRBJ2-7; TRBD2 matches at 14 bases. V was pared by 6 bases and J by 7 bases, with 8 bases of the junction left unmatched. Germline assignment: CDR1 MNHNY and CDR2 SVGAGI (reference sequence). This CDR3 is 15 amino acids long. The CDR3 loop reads CASSPGLAGGWEQYF. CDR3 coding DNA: TGTGCCAGCAGCCCAGGACTAGCGGGGGGCTGGGAGCAGTACTTC.

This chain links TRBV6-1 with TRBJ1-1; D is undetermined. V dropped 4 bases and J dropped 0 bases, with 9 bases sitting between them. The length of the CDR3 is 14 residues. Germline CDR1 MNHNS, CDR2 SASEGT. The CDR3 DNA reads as TGTGCCAGCAGTGCACAGAGGATGAACACTGAAGCTTTCTTT. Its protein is CASSAQRMNTEAFF.

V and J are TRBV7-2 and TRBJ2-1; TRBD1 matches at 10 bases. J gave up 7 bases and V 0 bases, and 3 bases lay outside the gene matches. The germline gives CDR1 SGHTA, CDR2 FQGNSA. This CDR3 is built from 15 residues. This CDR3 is CASSLARTGGNEQFF. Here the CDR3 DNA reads TGTGCCAGCAGCTTAGCTAGGACAGGGGGAAATGAGCAGTTCTTC.

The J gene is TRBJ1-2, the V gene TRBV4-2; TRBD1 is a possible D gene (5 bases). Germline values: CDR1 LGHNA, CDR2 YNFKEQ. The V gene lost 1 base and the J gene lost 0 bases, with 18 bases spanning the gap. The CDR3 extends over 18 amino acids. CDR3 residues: CASSQVGRPGRPNYGYTF. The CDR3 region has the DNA TGTGCCAGCAGCCAAGTGGGTCGACCAGGGAGACCTAACTATGGCTACACCTTC.

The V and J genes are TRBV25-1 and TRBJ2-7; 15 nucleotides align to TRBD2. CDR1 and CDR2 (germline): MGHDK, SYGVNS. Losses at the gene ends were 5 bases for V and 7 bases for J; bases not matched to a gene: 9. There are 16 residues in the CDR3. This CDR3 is CASSFRTSGGAGEQYF. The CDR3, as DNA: TGTGCCAGCAGTTTCCGGACTAGCGGGGGGGCTGGGGAGCAGTACTTC.

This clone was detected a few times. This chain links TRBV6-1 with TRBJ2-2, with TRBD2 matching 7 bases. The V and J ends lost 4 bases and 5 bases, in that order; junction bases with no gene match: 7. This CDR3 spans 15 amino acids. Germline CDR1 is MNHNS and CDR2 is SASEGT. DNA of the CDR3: TGTGCCAGCAGTGTGACGGGGGGTGGAACCGGGGAGCTGTTTTTT. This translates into CASSVTGGGTGELFF.

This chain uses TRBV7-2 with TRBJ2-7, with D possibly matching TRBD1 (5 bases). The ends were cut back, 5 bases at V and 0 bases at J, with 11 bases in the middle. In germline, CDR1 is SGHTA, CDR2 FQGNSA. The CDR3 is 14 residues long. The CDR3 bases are TGTGCCAGCAGCCTCAGGGTCAGCTCCTACGAGCAGTACTTC. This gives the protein CASSLRVSSYEQYF. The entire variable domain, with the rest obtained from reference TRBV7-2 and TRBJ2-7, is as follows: GAGVSQSPSNKVTEKGKDVELRCDPISGHTALYWYRQSLGQGLEFLIYFQGNSAPDKSGLPSDRFSAERTGGSVSTLTIQRTQQEDSAVYLCASSLRVSSYEQYFGPGTRLTVT.

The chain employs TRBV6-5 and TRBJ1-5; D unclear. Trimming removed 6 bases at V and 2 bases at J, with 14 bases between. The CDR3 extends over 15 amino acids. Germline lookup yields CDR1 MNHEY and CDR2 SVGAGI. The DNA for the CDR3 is TGTGCCAGCAGGGAAACCCACCAGGGCAATCAGCCCCAGCATTTT. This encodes CASRETHQGNQPQHF.

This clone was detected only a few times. The CDR3 spells CASSPPGQPWEQYF. The CDR3 DNA sequence: TGTGCCAGCTCACCACCGGGACAGCCTTGGGAGCAGTACTTC. The chain combines TRBV18 with TRBJ2-7, with 7 bases fitting TRBD1. Germline V gene sequence: CDR1 KGHSH, CDR2 LQKENI. The CDR3 extends over 14 amino acids. The J segment lost 7 bases and the V segment lost 0 bases, leaving 6 bases of the junction unmatched.

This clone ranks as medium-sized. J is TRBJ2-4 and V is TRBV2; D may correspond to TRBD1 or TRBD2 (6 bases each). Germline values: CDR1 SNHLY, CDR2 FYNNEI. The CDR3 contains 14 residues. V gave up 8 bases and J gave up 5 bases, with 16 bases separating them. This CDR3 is CASGGVGAQNIQYF. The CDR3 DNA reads TGTGCCAGCGGAGGGGTGGGGGCGCAAAACATTCAGTACTTC.

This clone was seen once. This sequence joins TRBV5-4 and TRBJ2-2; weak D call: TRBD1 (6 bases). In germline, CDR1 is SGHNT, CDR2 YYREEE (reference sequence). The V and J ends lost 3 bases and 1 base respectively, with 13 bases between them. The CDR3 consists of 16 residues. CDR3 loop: CASSWTGTKNTGELFF. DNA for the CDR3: TGTGCCAGCAGCTGGACCGGGACAAAGAACACCGGGGAGCTGTTTTTT.

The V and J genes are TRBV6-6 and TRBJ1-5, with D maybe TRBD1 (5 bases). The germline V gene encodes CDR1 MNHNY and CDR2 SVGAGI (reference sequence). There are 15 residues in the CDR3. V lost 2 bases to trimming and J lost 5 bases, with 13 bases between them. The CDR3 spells CASSYLNGAHQPQHF. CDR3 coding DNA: TGTGCCAGCAGTTACCTAAATGGGGCTCATCAGCCCCAGCATTTT.

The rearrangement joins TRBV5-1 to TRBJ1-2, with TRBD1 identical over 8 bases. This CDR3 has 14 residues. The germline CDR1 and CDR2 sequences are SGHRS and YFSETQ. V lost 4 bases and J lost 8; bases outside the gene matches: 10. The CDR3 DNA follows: TGCGCCAGCAGCCCGCAGGGGGCGCTCCAGGGCTACACCTTC. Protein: CASSPQGALQGYTF.